This T cell receptor beta chain was documented in a study of blood T cell repertoires in COVID-19. Whole-study context: Italy, Spain and the United States were the sources of the convalescent and acute COVID-19 samples.

TCRdb's table, derived via immunoSEQ multiplex PCR, lists solely in-frame clones and lacks some. Of a few hundred thousand clones listed, approximately 85% are singletons. V trimming: 8 bases; J trimming: 5 bases; junction bases outside the gene matches: 7. This CDR3 region has 13 residues. Germline values: CDR1 MNHEY, CDR2 SVGAGI. Sample: PBMCs or T cells enriched from blood (not recorded which). This receptor was obtained from a man aged 25 to 40 who had recovered from COVID-19. The rearrangement uses TRBV6-5 and TRBJ2-3, with 7 bases that match TRBD1. The CDR3 DNA is TGTGCCAGCCATTCGCCAGGGGGAGATACGCAGTATTTT. Amino acids: CASHSPGGDTQYF.